This TCR beta chain was observed in a study of blood T cell repertoires in COVID-19. The overall study: Nucleic acid was either cDNA or gDNA, and it came from T cells, B-cell-depleted T cells, or PBMCs.

Participants, about 18 to 90 years old, spanned fewer than 30 US areas. Cohorts were based on clinical histories the participants reported. Germline CDR1 ENHRY, CDR2 SYGVKD. Trimming at V came to 10 bases and at J to 5 bases, leaving 13 bases not matched to a gene. The CDR3 sequence is 14 residues long. Original processing methods: The assay estimated nucleated cells by amplifying reference gene primers. TCRdb's copy holds only in-frame clones and misses some; the assay was immunoSEQ multiplex PCR. The V and J calls and clone size are taken from that table; D and trimming were inferred from the DNA. The data show 360,000 or so clones, 85% to 90% seen once.

This TCR derives from a woman aged 30 to 39 who had been exposed to COVID-19. The chain is built from TRBV10-3 and TRBJ1-2, with 7 bases fitting TRBD1. The sequenced sample was PBMCs or T cells enriched from blood (not recorded which). The CDR3 loop reads CATGRGGENYGYTF. The CDR3 DNA is TGTGCCACCGGGAGAGGGGGCGAGAATTATGGCTACACCTTC.